This T cell receptor (beta chain) was profiled in a study of blood T cells in healthy people across ages. Study observations and caveats: Naive and antigen-experienced cells were not separated, limiting conclusive comparison.

Germline CDR1 and CDR2: SEHNR and FQNEAQ (reference sequence). Trimming shortened V by 5 bases and J by 2 bases, and 13 bases separated the two germline ends. The CDR3 spans 14 residues. The authors ran a second PCR of roughly 7 to 11 cycles using a sample-barcoded 5' primer and a J-beta primer mix. Carrying 12 random nucleotides, a template-switch adaptor labeled each individual cDNA molecule. TCRdb redid the calling of the 5' RACE reads with MiXCR, one entry per CDR3 protein. This table has about 810,000 distinct CDR3 sequences, roughly 34% appearing once. With regard to this clonotype: Its specificity is unknown.

Sequenced material: blood. The sequence was obtained from a man younger than 35 in good health. The V call is TRBV7-9, the J call TRBJ2-7, with D unresolved. The CDR3 sequence is CASSPDRLPYEQYF. The CDR3 bases are TGTGCCAGCAGCCCGGACCGCCTCCCCTACGAGCAGTACTTC.